This T cell receptor beta chain originates from a study of T cells expressing NK-cell markers. General study points: Dominant NKG2C+ clonotypes accounted for about 1.0-8% of CD8+ T cells in about 6 donors. Whether expanded NKG2C-expressing T cell clones recognize HCMV is unknown. The leading position in the CD3+CD56-NKG2C+ fraction of several donors also went to these clonotypes.

Making the TCR beta cDNA relied on 5'RACE template switching with UMIs. TCRdb re-called the 5' RACE reads and gives one entry per CDR3 protein, without DNA. The sample totals roughly 420,000 distinct CDR3 sequences. Regarding this clonotype: The antigen is undetermined.

CDR3 length: 19 residues. The chain carries TRBV12-3 or TRBV12-4 and TRBJ2-1; TCRdb names TRBD2, which stays unverified in the absence of DNA. Material for sequencing was blood T cells: a sorted CD56 or NKG2C T cell subset, CD4+ or CD8+ T cells, or bulk PBMC T cells (not recorded which). This TCR derives from a woman aged 18 to 75 in good health. CDR3 residues: CASSRPRTSGGATYNEQFF.